The T cell receptor beta chain under discussion was sequenced for a study of type 1 and type 2 diabetes patients. Study in general: Participants included type 1 and type 2 diabetes patients plus nondiabetic controls. Across the study, about 19,000,000 paired-end reads were produced.

Amplification started from genomic DNA. A primer set of 30 forward and 13 reverse primers amplified the CDR3. TCRdb re-called the multiplex PCR reads through MiXCR, storing one row per CDR3 protein. The sample carries some 250,000 distinct CDR3 sequences, more than 45% recorded once. This clonotype was detected once. Its antigen remains unidentified. Whole-study findings and limits: Type 2 diabetes repertoires were more diverse than type 1 diabetes repertoires. Groups were not age- or gender-matched, which may bias interpretation.

The receptor's source is a man in his late teens or twenties with type 2 diabetes. The specimen was peripheral blood mononuclear cells (PBMCs).

For the CDR3, the DNA is TGTGCCAGCAGGCGAACCACCTGGGACAGCTATAATTCACCCCTCCACTTT. This sequence encodes CASRRTTWDSYNSPLHF. V usage is TRBV7-2 and J usage is TRBJ1-6; 7 nucleotides line up with TRBD1. This CDR3 has 17 amino acids. Germline V gene sequence: CDR1 SGHTA, CDR2 FQGNSA. Trimming cost V 6 bases and J 3 bases; bases outside gene matches: 11.